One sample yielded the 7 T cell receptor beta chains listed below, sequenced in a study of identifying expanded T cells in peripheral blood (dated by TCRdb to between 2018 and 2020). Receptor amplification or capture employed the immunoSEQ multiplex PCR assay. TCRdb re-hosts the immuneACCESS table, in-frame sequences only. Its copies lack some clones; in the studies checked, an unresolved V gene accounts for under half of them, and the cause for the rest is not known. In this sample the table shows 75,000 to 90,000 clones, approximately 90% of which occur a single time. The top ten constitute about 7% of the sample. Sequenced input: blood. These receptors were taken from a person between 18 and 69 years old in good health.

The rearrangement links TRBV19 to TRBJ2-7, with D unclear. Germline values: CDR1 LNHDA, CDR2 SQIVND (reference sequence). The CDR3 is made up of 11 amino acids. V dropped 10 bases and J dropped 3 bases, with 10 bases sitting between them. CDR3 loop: CATSTYYEQYF. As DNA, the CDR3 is TGTGCCACCTCGACCTACTACGAGCAGTACTTC.

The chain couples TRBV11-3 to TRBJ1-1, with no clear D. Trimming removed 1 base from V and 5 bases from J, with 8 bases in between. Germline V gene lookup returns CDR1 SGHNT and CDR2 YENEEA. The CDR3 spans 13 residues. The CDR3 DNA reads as TGTGCCAGCAGCTTAGGAGCATCTACTGAAGCTTTCTTT. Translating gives CASSLGASTEAFF.

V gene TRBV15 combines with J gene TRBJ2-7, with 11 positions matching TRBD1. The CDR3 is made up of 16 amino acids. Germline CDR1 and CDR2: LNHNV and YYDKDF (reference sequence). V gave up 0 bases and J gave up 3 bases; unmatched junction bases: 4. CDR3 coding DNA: TGTGCCACCAGCAGAGATCCGGGACAGGGGGTCTACGAGCAGTACTTC. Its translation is CATSRDPGQGVYEQYF.

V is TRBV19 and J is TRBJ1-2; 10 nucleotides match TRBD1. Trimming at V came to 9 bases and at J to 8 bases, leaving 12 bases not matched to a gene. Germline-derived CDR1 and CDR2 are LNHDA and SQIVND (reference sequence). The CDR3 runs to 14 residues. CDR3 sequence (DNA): TGTGCCAGCAATCCGGGACAGGGGTTAAGGGGCTACACCTTC. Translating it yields CASNPGQGLRGYTF.

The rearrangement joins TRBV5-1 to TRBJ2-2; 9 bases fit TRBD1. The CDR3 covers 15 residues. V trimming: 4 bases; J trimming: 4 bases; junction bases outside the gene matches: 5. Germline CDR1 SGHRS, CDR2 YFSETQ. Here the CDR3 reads CASSPQGALTGELFF. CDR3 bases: TGCGCCAGCAGCCCACAGGGGGCTCTCACCGGGGAGCTGTTTTTT.

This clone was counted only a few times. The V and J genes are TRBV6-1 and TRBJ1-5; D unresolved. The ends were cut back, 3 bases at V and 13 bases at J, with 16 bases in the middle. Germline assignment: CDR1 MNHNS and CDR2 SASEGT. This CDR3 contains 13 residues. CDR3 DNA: TGTGCCAGCAGTGAGGGCCTGTTCACGGGACAGCATTTT. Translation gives CASSEGLFTGQHF.

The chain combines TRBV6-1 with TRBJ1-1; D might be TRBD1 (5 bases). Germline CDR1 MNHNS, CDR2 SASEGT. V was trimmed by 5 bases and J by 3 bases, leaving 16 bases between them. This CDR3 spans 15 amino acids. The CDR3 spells CASSPQGLGDTEAFF. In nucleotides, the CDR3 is TGTGCCAGCAGTCCGCAGGGTTTGGGGGACACTGAAGCTTTCTTT.